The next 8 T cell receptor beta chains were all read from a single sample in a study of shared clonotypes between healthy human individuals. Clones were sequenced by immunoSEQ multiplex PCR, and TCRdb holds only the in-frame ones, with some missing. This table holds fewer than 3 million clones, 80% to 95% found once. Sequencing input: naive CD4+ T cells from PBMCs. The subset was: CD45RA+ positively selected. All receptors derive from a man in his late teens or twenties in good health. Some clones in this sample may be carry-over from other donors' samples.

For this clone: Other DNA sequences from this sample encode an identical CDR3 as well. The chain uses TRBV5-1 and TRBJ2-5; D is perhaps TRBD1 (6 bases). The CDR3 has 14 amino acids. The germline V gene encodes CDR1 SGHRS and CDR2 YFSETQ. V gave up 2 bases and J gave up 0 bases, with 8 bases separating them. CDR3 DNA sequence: TGCGCCAGCAGCTTTGGACAGAACCAAGAGACCCAGTACTTC. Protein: CASSFGQNQETQYF.

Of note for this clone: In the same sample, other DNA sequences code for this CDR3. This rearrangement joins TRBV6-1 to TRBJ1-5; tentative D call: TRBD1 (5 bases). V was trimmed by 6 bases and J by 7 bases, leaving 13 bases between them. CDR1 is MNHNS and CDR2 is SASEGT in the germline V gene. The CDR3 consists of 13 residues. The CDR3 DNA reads TGTGCCAGCAGCCGGGGGGTCGGGCAGCCCCAGCATTTT. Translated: CASSRGVGQPQHF.

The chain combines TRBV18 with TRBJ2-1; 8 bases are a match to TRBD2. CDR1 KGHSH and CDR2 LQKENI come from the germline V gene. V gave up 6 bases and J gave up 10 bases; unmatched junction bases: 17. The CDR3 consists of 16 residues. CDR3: CASSPDQRELRSEQFF. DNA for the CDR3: TGTGCCAGCTCGCCAGACCAGCGGGAGTTGAGGAGCGAGCAGTTCTTC.

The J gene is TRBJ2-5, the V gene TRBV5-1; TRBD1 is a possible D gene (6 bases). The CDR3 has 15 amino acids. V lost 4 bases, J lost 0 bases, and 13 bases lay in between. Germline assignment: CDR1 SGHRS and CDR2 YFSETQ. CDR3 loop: CASSVGTSNQETQYF. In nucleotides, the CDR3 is TGCGCCAGCAGCGTCGGGACATCCAACCAAGAGACCCAGTACTTC.

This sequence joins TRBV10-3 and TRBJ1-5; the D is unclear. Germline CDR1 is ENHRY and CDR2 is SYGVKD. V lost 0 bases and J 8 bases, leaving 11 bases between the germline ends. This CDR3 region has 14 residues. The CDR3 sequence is CAISESGPREPQHF. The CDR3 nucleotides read TGTGCCATCAGTGAGTCGGGTCCTAGGGAGCCCCAGCATTTT.

The CDR3 DNA sequence: TGTGCCTGGAGTAAGAGCGGGGGCTCCTACGAGCAGTACTTC. As protein: CAWSKSGGSYEQYF. The rearrangement links TRBV30 to TRBJ2-7; 8 nucleotides align to TRBD2. Germline lookup yields CDR1 GTSNPN and CDR2 SVGIG (reference sequence). The CDR3 has 14 amino acids. J gave up 0 bases and V 2 bases, and 3 bases lay outside the gene matches.

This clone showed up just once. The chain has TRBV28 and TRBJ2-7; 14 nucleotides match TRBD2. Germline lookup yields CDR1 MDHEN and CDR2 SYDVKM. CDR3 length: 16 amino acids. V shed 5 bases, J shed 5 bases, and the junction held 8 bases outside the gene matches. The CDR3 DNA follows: TGTGCCAGCAGTGCCCAGACTAGCGGGAGGGTCCACGAGCAGTACTTC. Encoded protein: CASSAQTSGRVHEQYF.

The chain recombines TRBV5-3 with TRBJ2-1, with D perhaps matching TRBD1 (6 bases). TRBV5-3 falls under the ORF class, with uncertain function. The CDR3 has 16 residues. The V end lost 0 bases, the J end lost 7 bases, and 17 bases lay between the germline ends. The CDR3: CARSLGPTEGGNEQFF. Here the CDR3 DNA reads TGTGCCAGAAGCTTGGGTCCCACCGAAGGGGGAAATGAGCAGTTCTTC.